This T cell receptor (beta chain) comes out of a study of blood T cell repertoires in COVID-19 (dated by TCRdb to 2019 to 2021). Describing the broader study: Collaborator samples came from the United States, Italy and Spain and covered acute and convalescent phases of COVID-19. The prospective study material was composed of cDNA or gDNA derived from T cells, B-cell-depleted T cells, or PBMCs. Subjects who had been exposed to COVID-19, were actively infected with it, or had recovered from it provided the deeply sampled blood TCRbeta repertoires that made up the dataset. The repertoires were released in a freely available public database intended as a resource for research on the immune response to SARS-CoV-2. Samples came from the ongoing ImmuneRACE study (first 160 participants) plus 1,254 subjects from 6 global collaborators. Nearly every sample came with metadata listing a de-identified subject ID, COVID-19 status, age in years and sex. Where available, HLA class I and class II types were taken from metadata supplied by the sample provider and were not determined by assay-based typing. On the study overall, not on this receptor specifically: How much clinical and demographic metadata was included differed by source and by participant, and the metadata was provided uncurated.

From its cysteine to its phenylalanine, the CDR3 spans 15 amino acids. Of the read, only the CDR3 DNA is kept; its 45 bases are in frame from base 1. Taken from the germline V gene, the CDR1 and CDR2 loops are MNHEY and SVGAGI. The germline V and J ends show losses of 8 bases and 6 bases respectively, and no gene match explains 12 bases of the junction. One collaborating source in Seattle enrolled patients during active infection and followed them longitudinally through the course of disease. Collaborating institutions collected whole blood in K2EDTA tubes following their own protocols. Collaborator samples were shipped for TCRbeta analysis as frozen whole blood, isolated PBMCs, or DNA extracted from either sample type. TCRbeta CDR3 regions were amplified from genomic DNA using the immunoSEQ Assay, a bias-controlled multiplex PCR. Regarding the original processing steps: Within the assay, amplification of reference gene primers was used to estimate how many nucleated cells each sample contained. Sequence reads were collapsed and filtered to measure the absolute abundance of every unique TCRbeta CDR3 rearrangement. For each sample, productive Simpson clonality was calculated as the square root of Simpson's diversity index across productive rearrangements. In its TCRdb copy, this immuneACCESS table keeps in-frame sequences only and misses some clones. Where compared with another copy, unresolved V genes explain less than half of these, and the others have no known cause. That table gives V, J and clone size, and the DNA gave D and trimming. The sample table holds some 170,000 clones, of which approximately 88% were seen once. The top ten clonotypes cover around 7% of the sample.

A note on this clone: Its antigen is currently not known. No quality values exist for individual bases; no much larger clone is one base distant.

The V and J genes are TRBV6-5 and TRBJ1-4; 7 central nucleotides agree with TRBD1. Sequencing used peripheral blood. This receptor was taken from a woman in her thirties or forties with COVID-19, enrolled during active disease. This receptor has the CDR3 CASEDIDRVYEKLFF. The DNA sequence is TGTGCCAGCGAAGATATTGACAGGGTGTATGAAAAACTGTTTTTT.